Listed here are 24 T cell receptor beta chains from one sample, sequenced in a study of breast tumors, draining lymph nodes, adjacent tissues. Breast cancer patients provided tissue from their axillary draining lymph nodes. TCRdb re-called the multiplex PCR reads through MiXCR, storing one row per CDR3 protein. The sample holds roughly 260,000 distinct CDR3 sequences; around 30% are singletons and the top ten take more than 1%. The sample consisted of axillary lymph node tissue. The source is a female donor with breast cancer. Some clones in this sample may be carry-over from other donors' samples.

This clonotype was observed many times. The chain combines TRBV20-1 with TRBJ2-7; D is ambiguous. CDR3 length: 13 amino acids. V was trimmed by 3 bases and J by 4 bases, leaving 13 bases between them. Per the germline V gene, CDR1 is DFQATT and CDR2 is SNEGSKA (reference sequence). CDR3 in amino acids: CSAREPKKYEQYF. The CDR3 DNA sequence: TGCAGTGCTAGGGAACCTAAAAAGTACGAGCAGTACTTC.

CDR3 amino acids: CASSSLTGGYGYTF. The CDR3 DNA is TGTGCCAGCAGTTCCCTGACAGGGGGATATGGCTACACCTTC. This chain uses TRBV28 with TRBJ1-2; 9 bases line up with TRBD1. The CDR3 spans 14 residues. Germline V CDR1 and CDR2: MDHEN, SYDVKM. V gave up 4 bases and J gave up 5 bases; unmatched junction bases: 5.

A note on this clonotype: This clone may be a read error of a much larger clone one base away. The chain combines TRBV5-4 with TRBJ2-5; 7 nucleotides agree with TRBD2. This CDR3 has 13 amino acids. Germline-derived CDR1 and CDR2 are SGHNT and YYREEE (reference sequence). Trimming at V came to 4 bases and at J to 5 bases, leaving 5 bases not matched to a gene. DNA of the CDR3: TGTGCCAGCAGCGGGGGGGACTCGGAGACCCAGTACTTC. It encodes CASSGGDSETQYF. Full variable domain (rest looked up from reference TRBV5-4 and TRBJ2-5): ETGVTQSPTHLIKTRGQQVTLRCSSQSGHNTVSWYQQALGQGPQFIFQYYREEENGRGNFPPRFSGLQFPNYSSELNVNALELDDSALYLCASSGGDSETQYFGPGTRLLVL.

At least ten counts were recorded for this clonotype. This chain joins TRBV12-3 or TRBV12-4 and TRBJ2-1; D is ambiguous. V lost 0 bases and J 3 bases, leaving 15 bases between the germline ends. This CDR3 is built from 17 residues. CDR3 protein: CASSLAGTLTGYNEQFF. In DNA, the CDR3 is TGTGCCAGCAGTTTAGCGGGCACCCTTACGGGCTACAATGAGCAGTTCTTC.

A remark on this clonotype: Here the CDR3 omits its conserved ending phenylalanine or tryptophan, so a read error is the likely source. J is TRBJ2-2 and V is TRBV7-6; TRBD1 might be the D (6 bases). Germline V CDR1 and CDR2: SGHVS, FNYEAQ. The CDR3 has 16 amino acids. The CDR3 loop reads CASSLVQGIGPGELFS. In nucleotides, the CDR3 is TGCGCCAGCAGCTTAGTGCAGGGGATTGGTCCCGGGGAGCTGTTTTCT.

Remarks on this clonotype: A clone one base away is much larger, so this may be a read error. CDR3 DNA: TGTGCCAGCAGTTCTAGGCGGGACTCCTTATATGGCTACACCTTC. Encoded protein: CASSSRRDSLYGYTF. This chain joins TRBV12-3 or TRBV12-4 and TRBJ1-2; D is possibly TRBD1 (5 bases). The CDR3 loop spans 15 amino acids. The V gene lost 4 bases and the J gene lost 5 bases, with 17 bases spanning the gap.

This clonotype was observed a single time. A read error is possible here, since a much larger clone lies one base away. V gene TRBV7-9 combines with J gene TRBJ2-7; D could derive from TRBD1 or TRBD2 (5 bases each). V lost 4 bases and J lost 1, with 14 bases in between. The CDR3 sequence is 15 residues long. Germline V gene data show CDR1 as SEHNR and CDR2 as FQNEAQ (reference sequence). The CDR3 sequence: CASSWLGTISYEQYF. CDR3 nucleotide sequence: TGTGCCAGCAGCTGGTTAGGGACGATATCCTACGAGCAGTACTTC.

This clonotype was counted many times. V and J are TRBV25-1 and TRBJ1-2; D unresolved. The CDR3 is made up of 15 amino acids. The V gene's germline CDR1 is MGHDK and CDR2 SYGVNS. V was trimmed by 0 bases and J by 4 bases, leaving 12 bases between them. CDR3 region: CASSEYSGTFYGYTF. The CDR3 nucleotides are TGTGCCAGCAGTGAATACTCAGGAACATTCTATGGCTACACCTTC.

This clonotype was found many times. The chain recombines TRBV7-2 with TRBJ1-2; TRBD1 agrees at 10 bases. Trimming at V came to 1 base and at J to 4 bases, leaving 0 bases not matched to a gene. There are 14 residues in the CDR3. CDR1 and CDR2 from the germline V gene are SGHTA and FQGNSA. This CDR3 is CASSLGTGGYGYTF. The CDR3 nucleotides are TGTGCCAGCAGCTTAGGGACAGGGGGCTATGGCTACACCTTC.

This clonotype has at least ten counts. The genes are TRBV19 and TRBJ2-3; possibly TRBD1 or TRBD2 for D (6 bases each). Germline V gene lookup returns CDR1 LNHDA and CDR2 SQIVND (reference sequence). There are 20 residues in the CDR3. V lost 0 bases, J lost 1 base, and 23 bases lay in between. Written as DNA, the CDR3 is TGTGCCAGTAGTATAGATGGTAGAGGGGGTGTCGGGAGCCGCACAGATACGCAGTATTTT. This translates into CASSIDGRGGVGSRTDTQYF.

A note on this clonotype: It is unclear where the CDR3 begins or ends on the DNA, so no DNA is shown, and the CDR3 is as TCRdb lists it. V is TRBV7-6 and J is TRBJ2-5; the table assigns TRBD1, which was not confirmed against the DNA. Looked up from germline, CDR1 is SGHVS and CDR2 is FNYEAQ. The CDR3 region is 21 residues in length, termini included. The chain's CDR3 is CASSFYICSALGQGWQETQYF.

V is TRBV15 and J is TRBJ2-3; no definite D call. V was trimmed by 0 bases and J by 4 bases, leaving 11 bases between them. Germline V gives CDR1 LNHNV, CDR2 YYDKDF (reference sequence). This CDR3 is 15 amino acids long. The CDR3, as DNA: TGTGCCACCAGCAGAGACCTCGCCTCCCCAGATACGCAGTATTTT. It is translated as CATSRDLASPDTQYF.

This clonotype turned up a few times. The chain carries TRBV3-1 and TRBJ2-5, with TRBD1 as a possible D gene (5 bases). The ends were cut back, 2 bases at V and 4 bases at J, with 20 bases in the middle. The CDR3 spans 17 residues. CDR1 LGHDT and CDR2 YNNKEL come from the germline V gene (reference sequence). The CDR3 DNA is TGTGCCAGCAGCCAAATATTCCAATCAGGGTCTGGAGAGACCCAGTACTTC. Protein product: CASSQIFQSGSGETQYF.

This clonotype came up many times. This chain uses TRBV6-6 with TRBJ2-7, with TRBD1 identical over 9 bases. This CDR3 comprises 16 residues. Unmatched junction bases numbered 11, after V lost 5 bases and J lost 3 bases. Looked up from germline, CDR1 is MNHNY and CDR2 is SVGAGI (reference sequence). CDR3: CASSRPRTGEIYEQYF. In DNA, the CDR3 is TGTGCCAGCAGTAGACCCAGGACAGGGGAAATCTACGAGCAGTACTTC.

Many counts were recorded for this clonotype. This chain uses TRBV6-1 with TRBJ1-4; D not certain. Trimming took 2 bases from V and 12 from J, leaving 7 bases between them. CDR1 is MNHNS and CDR2 is SASEGT in the germline V gene. The CDR3 is 11 residues long. The CDR3 bases are TGTGCCAGCAGTGAACTTCTGGAACTGTTTTTT. This gives the protein CASSELLELFF.

A single count supports this clonotype. V gene TRBV19 combines with J gene TRBJ1-1; no reliable D call. The V end lost 6 bases, the J end lost 1 base, and 9 bases lay between the germline ends. CDR1 LNHDA and CDR2 SQIVND come from the germline V gene (reference sequence). The CDR3 is 13 amino acids. CDR3 bases: TGTGCCAGTAGGGGTCCGGGGAACACTGAAGCTTTCTTT. This sequence encodes CASRGPGNTEAFF.

This clonotype was observed at least ten times. The chain is built from TRBV7-2 and TRBJ2-7; D possibly corresponds to TRBD1 (6 bases). V shed 5 bases and J shed 0 bases, with 14 bases lying between them. The germline V gene encodes CDR1 SGHTA and CDR2 FQGNSA. The CDR3 is 15 amino acids. CDR3 DNA: TGTGCCAGCAGCCTAGAGGGGGTGAGCTCCTACGAGCAGTACTTC. Protein sequence: CASSLEGVSSYEQYF. Variable domain in full (rest from reference TRBV7-2 and TRBJ2-7): GAGVSQSPSNKVTEKGKDVELRCDPISGHTALYWYRQSLGQGLEFLIYFQGNSAPDKSGLPSDRFSAERTGGSVSTLTIQRTQQEDSAVYLCASSLEGVSSYEQYFGPGTRLTVT.

V usage is TRBV12-3 or TRBV12-4 and J usage is TRBJ2-1, with unresolved D. The CDR3 contains 17 residues. Trimming left V 6 bases short and J 2 bases short, with 20 bases between. The CDR3 DNA follows: TGTGCCAGCAGCTTGGAGACTCAGGCGGTCCCCTACAATGAGCAGTTCTTC. This translates into CASSLETQAVPYNEQFF.

This clonotype has a single count. V and J are TRBV20-1 and TRBJ1-1, with D tentatively TRBD1 (6 bases). V lost 0 bases to trimming and J lost 6 bases, with 11 bases between them. The CDR3 totals 13 residues. Germline V gene sequence: CDR1 DFQATT, CDR2 SNEGSKA (reference sequence). The CDR3 bases are TGCAGTGCTAGAGAGCAGGGGTGGCCTGAAGCTTTCTTT. Amino acids: CSAREQGWPEAFF.

This clonotype has at least ten counts. The chain links TRBV6-9 to TRBJ2-7, with TRBD1 matching over 7 bases. CDR3 size: 17 residues. CDR1 and CDR2 from the germline V gene are MNHGY and SVAAGI. The V and J ends lost 3 bases and 4 bases, in that order; junction bases with no gene match: 15. CDR3 nucleotide sequence: TGTGCCAGCAGTTACGTGCTGACAGGGAAAGTGGGATACGAGCAGTACTTC. Translating gives CASSYVLTGKVGYEQYF.

This clonotype appeared many times. This rearrangement joins TRBV9 to TRBJ1-4; possibly TRBD1 for D (6 bases). Trimming left V 3 bases short and J 5 bases short, with 14 bases between. CDR3 length: 15 amino acids. In germline, CDR1 is SGDLS, CDR2 YYNGEE. CDR3 sequence (DNA): TGTGCCAGCAGCGCCCTGGACAGATTAAATGAAAAACTGTTTTTT. Translated: CASSALDRLNEKLFF.

To note about this clonotype: The CDR3 does not close with the conserved phenylalanine or tryptophan, likely indicating a read error. This rearrangement joins TRBV2 to TRBJ1-6, with TRBD1 matching over 9 bases. V lost 8 bases and J lost 10; bases outside the gene matches: 9. This CDR3 has 14 amino acids. Germline V gene data show CDR1 as SNHLY and CDR2 as FYNNEI. Written as DNA, the CDR3 is TGTGCCAGCGGTGTGAGAGGGACAGGGTCACCCCTCCACTCT. Translation: CASGVRGTGSPLHS.

The genes are TRBV18 and TRBJ2-7; D is possibly TRBD2 (5 bases). The CDR3 spans 14 residues. V dropped 4 bases and J dropped 6 bases, with 16 bases sitting between them. CDR1 is KGHSH, CDR2 LQKENI, per germline. The chain's CDR3 is CASSLDEGSSEQYF. CDR3 nucleotides: TGTGCCAGCTCACTTGACGAGGGAAGCAGCGAGCAGTACTTC.

This clonotype was observed many times. The chain joins TRBV12-3 or TRBV12-4 to TRBJ1-3, with 7 bases that match TRBD1. The trim removed 7 bases at V and 4 bases at J, leaving 13 bases unmatched. This CDR3 has 16 residues. Here the CDR3 reads CASTDRDRTTGNTIYF. CDR3 in DNA: TGTGCCAGCACCGATCGGGACAGAACGACAGGAAACACCATATATTTT.